This TCR beta chain was found in a study of patients and donors after allogeneic stem cell transplantation (dated by TCRdb to the early 2020s). Note on this clonotype: Its antigen is not yet known. No much larger clone exists at a distance of one base, and base qualities are not known.

The library was obtained by RT-PCR. This sample was sequenced with a NextSeq 550. In-frame beta chains were kept once TCRdb had trimmed the public reads at Q25 with fastp and called clones with MiXCR. When rows share a CDR3 protein, they turn into one entry using the most common DNA and genes. The table for this sample lists approximately 160,000 distinct CDR3 sequences; 25% to 35% of them were counted only once. The ten largest clones capture roughly 3.2% of the sample. Looking up the germline V gene yields CDR1 SQVTM and CDR2 ANQGSEA. Relative to germline, V is 4 bases shorter and J is 0 bases shorter, with 10 bases between their ends. Including the terminal cysteine and phenylalanine, the CDR3 comprises 13 residues. Of all the DNA, just the CDR3 is kept, 39 bases in frame from base 1.

The rearrangement combines TRBV29-1 with TRBJ2-7, with the D assignment possibly TRBD1 or TRBD2, given 6 matching bases for each. The TCR was taken from a human donor who was either an allogeneic HSCT recipient or a stem cell or donor lymphocyte infusion donor (not recorded which). It is not recorded whose cells these are; they may come from a transplant donor. Sequencing was carried out using blood, either unsorted or a sorted T cell fraction (not recorded which). CDR3 loop: CSVVGGISYEQYF. The sequenced DNA is TGCAGCGTTGTAGGGGGGATCTCCTACGAGCAGTACTTC.